This T cell receptor (beta chain) stems from a study of human T cells and chemical hapten exposure (dated by TCRdb to 2020 to 2022). Notes on the research overall: For sensitization, 2% DPC in acetone was applied to a 2 cm by 2 cm area of upper inner arm skin. Blood samples were taken from patients before sensitization (week 0) and at 2, 6 and about 24 weeks after DPC sensitization. Libraries were pooled for sequencing, and per-sample TCR yields varied mainly because of small differences in library volumes within the pool. Throughout the study period of around 24 weeks, patients also received therapeutic DPC doses to the scalp every week. In alopecia patients, the study followed how the peripheral blood TCR repertoire changed in vivo over primary and secondary sensitization to diphenylcyclopropenone (DPC), a hapten. Patch tests used Finn chambers with 0.01% DPC on the upper back, scored after 6 days by International Contact Dermatitis Research Group standards. For TCR sequencing, blood came from twenty-nine alopecia patients at anywhere from one to four time points (pre-sensitization, 2, 6 and 24 weeks). Most of the patients in the cohort were female, and the cohort covered alopecia areata with under or over 50% scalp involvement, alopecia totalis and alopecia universalis. Here is what the overall study found, with its caveats: All patients had alopecia, a presumed autoimmune disease, so their immune response might differ from that of healthy individuals. Repeated subsampling changed both the strength of the expansion versus patch-test correlation and the threshold at which the correlation became significant. DPC sensitization did not change how many TCRs were above 1 in 1000 frequency, and no evidence was found of alterations in global repertoire structure. The number of PT1 expanded TCRs positively correlated with patch test score, significant at thresholds 8, 16 and 32 but not 4. Significantly more large CDR3 similarity clusters were formed by expanded TCRs than by pre-sensitization or healthy control sets, consistent with antigen-driven responses.

The intended sense of this specimen's time point label: patch test 3, about 24 weeks after DPC sensitization. The treatment or condition label corresponds to: therapeutic diphenylcyclopropenone sensitization with weekly scalp DPC. At each patch-test visit, blood was drawn before the patch test was applied. To be eligible, patients had to be aged 18 to 70, diagnosed with alopecia and judged suitable for DPC therapy, while pregnant patients were excluded. Total RNA was isolated from unfractionated whole blood collected in Tempus Blood RNA tubes. Receptor libraries were prepared by RACE. The sequencer was a NextSeq 500. Library preparation attached unique molecular identifiers to individual cDNA molecules for quantitative, reproducible TCR counting. For every blood RNA sample, sequencing covered both the TCR alpha and TCR beta chains. As for the original processing: The median number of TCRs per sample was over 95,000, ranging from roughly 20,000 to 700,000. V, J and CDR3 annotation of the TCR reads was performed with the Decombinator software suite. Every sample was subsampled to the same number of TCRs (28,000) for the PS versus PT1 abundance plots. TCRs were defined as expanded if absent before sensitization and observed at least eight times at the 2-week time point. The raw public data were reprocessed by TCRdb itself: fastp quality trimming at Q25, MiXCR clonotype calling, in-frame beta chains only. Every distinct CDR3 protein forms one entry, paired with its most common genes and DNA. The V and J calls shown here were made by TCRdb, not taken from the authors' results. Recorded for this sample are 60,000 to 65,000 distinct CDR3 sequences; more than 9.5% of them occurred a single time. Approximately 2.2% of the sample lies in the top ten.

This clonotype was counted only a few times. It has no known antigen specificity. No much larger clonotype is one base removed from it; base qualities were not supplied. The cysteine opens and the phenylalanine closes a CDR3 of 17 amino acids. Just CDR3 DNA is preserved here, 51 bases in frame from base 1. CDR1 KGHSH and CDR2 LQKENI were looked up in the germline V gene. Cut back by 1 base and 2 bases, the V and J ends lie 17 bases apart. The sample was whole blood, taken in connection with sensitization to the hapten diphenylcyclopropenone (DPC). The chain was built from TRBV18 and TRBJ1-2, with no confident D gene call. This receptor was obtained from a woman in her 30s with alopecia areata. Some clones in this sample may be carry-over from other donors' samples. The DNA sequence is given as TGTGCCAGCTCACCACGGATGTCAGATTTTATCAACTATGGCTACACCTTC. Its translation is CASSPRMSDFINYGYTF.